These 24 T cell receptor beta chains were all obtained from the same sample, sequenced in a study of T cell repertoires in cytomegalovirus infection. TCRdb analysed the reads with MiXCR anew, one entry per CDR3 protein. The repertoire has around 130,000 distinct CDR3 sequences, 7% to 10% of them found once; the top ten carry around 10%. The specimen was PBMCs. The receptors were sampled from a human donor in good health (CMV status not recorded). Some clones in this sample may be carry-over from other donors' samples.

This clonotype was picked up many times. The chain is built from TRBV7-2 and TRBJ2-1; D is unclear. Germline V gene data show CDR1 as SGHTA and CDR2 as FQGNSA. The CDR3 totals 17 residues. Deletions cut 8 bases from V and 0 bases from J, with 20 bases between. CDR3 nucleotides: TGTGCCAGCGCAGGCGCCCTTATTTTAAGCTCCTACAATGAGCAGTTCTTC. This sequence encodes CASAGALILSSYNEQFF.

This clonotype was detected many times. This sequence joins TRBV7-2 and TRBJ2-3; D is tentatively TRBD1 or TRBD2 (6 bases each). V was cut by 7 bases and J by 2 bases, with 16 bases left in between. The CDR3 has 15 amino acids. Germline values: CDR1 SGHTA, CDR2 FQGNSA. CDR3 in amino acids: CASTLEPGATDTQYF. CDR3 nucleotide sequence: TGTGCCAGCACCTTGGAACCGGGGGCCACAGATACGCAGTATTTT. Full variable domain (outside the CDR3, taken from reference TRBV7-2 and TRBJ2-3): GAGVSQSPSNKVTEKGKDVELRCDPISGHTALYWYRQSLGQGLEFLIYFQGNSAPDKSGLPSDRFSAERTGGSVSTLTIQRTQQEDSAVYLCASTLEPGATDTQYFGPGTRLTVL.

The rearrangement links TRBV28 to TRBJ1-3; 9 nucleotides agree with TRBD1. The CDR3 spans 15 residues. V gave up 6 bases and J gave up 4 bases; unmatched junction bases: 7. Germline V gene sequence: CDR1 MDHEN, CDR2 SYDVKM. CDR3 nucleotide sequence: TGTGCCAGCAGAAAACAGGGGGCAGGGGGAAACACCATATATTTT. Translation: CASRKQGAGGNTIYF.

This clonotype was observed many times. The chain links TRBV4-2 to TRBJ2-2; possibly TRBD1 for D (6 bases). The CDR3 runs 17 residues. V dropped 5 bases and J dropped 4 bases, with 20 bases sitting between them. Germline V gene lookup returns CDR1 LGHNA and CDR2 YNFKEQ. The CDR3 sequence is CASSTEGQGRSTGELFF. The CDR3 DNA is TGTGCCAGCAGCACGGAAGGGCAGGGGCGGTCCACCGGGGAGCTGTTTTTT.

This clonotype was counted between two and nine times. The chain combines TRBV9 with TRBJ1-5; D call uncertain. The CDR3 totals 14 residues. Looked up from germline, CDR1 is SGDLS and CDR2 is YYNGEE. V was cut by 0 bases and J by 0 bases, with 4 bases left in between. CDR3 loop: CASSVGVSNQPQHF. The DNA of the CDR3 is TGTGCCAGCAGCGTAGGAGTTAGCAATCAGCCCCAGCATTTT.

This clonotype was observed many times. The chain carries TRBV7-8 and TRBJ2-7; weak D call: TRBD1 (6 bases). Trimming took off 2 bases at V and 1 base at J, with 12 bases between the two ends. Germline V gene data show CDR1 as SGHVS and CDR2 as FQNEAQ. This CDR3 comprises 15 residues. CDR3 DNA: TGTGCCAGCAGCTTACAACAGGGTCATTCCTACGAGCAGTACTTC. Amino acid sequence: CASSLQQGHSYEQYF.

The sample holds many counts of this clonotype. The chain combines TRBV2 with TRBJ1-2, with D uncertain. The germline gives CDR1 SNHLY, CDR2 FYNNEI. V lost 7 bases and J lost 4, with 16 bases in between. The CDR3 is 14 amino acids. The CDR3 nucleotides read TGTGCCAGCACGCTGGGGTCCGCAGTCTATGGCTACACCTTC. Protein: CASTLGSAVYGYTF.

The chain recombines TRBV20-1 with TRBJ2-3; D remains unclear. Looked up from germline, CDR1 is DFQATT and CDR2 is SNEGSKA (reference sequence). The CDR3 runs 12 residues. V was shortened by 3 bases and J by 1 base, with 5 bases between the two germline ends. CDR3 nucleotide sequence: TGCAGTGCTAGTACTGGCACAGATACGCAGTATTTT. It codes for CSASTGTDTQYF.

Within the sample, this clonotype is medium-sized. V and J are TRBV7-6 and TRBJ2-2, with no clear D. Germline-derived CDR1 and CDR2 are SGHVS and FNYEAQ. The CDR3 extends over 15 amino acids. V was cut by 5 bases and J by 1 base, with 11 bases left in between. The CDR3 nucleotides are TGTGCCAGCAGCCCTAGGGTCATGAACACCGGGGAGCTGTTTTTT. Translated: CASSPRVMNTGELFF.

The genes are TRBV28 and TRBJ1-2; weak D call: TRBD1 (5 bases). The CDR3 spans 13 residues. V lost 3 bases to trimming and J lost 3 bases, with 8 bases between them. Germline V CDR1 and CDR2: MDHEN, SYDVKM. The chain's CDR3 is CASSFTGHYGYTF. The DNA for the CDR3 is TGTGCCAGCAGTTTCACAGGACACTATGGCTACACCTTC.

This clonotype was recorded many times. The CDR3 spells CSARVGTGVETQYF. The DNA of the CDR3 is TGCAGTGCTAGAGTGGGGACAGGGGTAGAGACCCAGTACTTC. The V call is TRBV20-1, the J call TRBJ2-5, with 10 bases aligning to TRBD1. The V gene's germline CDR1 is DFQATT and CDR2 SNEGSKA (reference sequence). CDR3 length: 14 residues. Trimming at V came to 1 base and at J to 4 bases, leaving 3 bases not matched to a gene.

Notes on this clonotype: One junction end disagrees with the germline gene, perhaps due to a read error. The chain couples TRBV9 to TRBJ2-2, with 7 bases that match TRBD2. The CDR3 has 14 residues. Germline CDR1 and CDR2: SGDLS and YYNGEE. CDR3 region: CTSSVLTSLGELFF. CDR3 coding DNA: TGTACCAGCAGCGTTTTGACTAGCCTCGGGGAGCTGTTTTTT.

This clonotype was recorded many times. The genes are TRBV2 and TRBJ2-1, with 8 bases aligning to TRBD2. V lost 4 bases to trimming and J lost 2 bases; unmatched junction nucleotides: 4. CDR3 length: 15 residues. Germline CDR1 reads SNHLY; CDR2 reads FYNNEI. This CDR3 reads CASSVAGGAYNEQFF. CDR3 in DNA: TGTGCCAGCAGTGTAGCCGGGGGGGCCTACAATGAGCAGTTCTTC.

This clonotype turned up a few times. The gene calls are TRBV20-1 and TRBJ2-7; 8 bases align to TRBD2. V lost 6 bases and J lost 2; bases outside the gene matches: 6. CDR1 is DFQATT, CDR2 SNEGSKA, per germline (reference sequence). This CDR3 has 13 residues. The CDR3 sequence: CSASRGGPYEQYF. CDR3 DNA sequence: TGCAGTGCATCCCGCGGGGGGCCCTACGAGCAGTACTTC.

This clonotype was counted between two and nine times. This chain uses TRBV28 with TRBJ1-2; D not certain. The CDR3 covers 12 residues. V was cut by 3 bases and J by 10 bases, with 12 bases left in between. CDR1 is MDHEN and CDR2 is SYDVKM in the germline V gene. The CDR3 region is CASSFRRNDYTF. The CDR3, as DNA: TGTGCCAGCAGTTTCAGGCGGAACGACTACACCTTC.

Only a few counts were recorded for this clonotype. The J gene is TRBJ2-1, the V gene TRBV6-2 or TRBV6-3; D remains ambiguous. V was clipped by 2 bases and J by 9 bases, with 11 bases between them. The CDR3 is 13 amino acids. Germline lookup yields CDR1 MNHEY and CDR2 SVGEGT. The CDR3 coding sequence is TGTGCCAGCAGTTACGCCGGTAAGAGTGAGCAGTTCTTC. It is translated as CASSYAGKSEQFF.

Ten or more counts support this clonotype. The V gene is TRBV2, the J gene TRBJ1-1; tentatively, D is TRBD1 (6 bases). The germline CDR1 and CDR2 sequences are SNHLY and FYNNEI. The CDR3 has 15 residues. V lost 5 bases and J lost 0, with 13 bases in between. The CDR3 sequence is CASSIRGVMNTEAFF. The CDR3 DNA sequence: TGTGCCAGCAGTATAAGGGGGGTTATGAACACTGAAGCTTTCTTT.

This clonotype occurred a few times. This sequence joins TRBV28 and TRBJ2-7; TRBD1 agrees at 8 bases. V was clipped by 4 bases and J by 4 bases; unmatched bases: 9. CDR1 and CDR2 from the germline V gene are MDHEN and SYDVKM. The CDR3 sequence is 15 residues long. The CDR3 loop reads CASSSPGGNGYEQYF. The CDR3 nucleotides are TGTGCCAGCAGTTCCCCAGGGGGCAATGGGTACGAGCAGTACTTC.

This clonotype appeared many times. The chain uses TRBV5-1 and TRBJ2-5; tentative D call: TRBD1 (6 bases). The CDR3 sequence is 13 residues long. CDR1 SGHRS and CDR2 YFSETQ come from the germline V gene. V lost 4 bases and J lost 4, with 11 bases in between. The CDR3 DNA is TGCGCCAGCAGCCCAAGAGGGGGAGAGACCCAGTACTTC. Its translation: CASSPRGGETQYF.

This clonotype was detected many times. The CDR3 is CASSSGTIQETQYF. CDR3 coding DNA: TGTGCCAGCAGTTCGGGGACTATACAAGAGACCCAGTACTTC. The chain joins TRBV11-2 to TRBJ2-5; TRBD2 matches at 7 bases. The CDR3 is 14 amino acids. The V gene end was trimmed by 6 bases and the J gene end by 2 bases; junction bases not matched to a gene: 6. CDR1 is SGHAT and CDR2 is FQNNGV in the germline V gene.

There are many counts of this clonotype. This CDR3 reads CSALRGGRSYEQYF. The DNA of the CDR3 is TGCAGTGCTCTCCGGGGAGGGAGGTCCTACGAGCAGTACTTC. The chain carries TRBV20-1 and TRBJ2-7, with 7 bases that match TRBD2. In germline, CDR1 is DFQATT, CDR2 SNEGSKA (reference sequence). This CDR3 contains 14 residues. With V trimmed by 5 bases and J by 1 base, 8 bases remained unmatched.

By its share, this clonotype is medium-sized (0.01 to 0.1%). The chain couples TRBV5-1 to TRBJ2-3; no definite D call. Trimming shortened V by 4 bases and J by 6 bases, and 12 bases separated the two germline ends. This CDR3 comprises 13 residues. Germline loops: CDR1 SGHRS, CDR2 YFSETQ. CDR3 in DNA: TGCGCCAGCAGCACCCAATTCGGGGATACGCAGTATTTT. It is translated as CASSTQFGDTQYF.

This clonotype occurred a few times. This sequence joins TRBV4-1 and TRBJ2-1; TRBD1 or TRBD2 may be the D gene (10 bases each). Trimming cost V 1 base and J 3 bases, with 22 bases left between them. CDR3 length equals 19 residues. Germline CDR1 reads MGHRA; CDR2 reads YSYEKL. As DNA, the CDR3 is TGCGCCAGCAGCCAAGCCCTAGCGGGGGACAGGGGTTTCTACAATGAGCAGTTCTTC. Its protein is CASSQALAGDRGFYNEQFF.

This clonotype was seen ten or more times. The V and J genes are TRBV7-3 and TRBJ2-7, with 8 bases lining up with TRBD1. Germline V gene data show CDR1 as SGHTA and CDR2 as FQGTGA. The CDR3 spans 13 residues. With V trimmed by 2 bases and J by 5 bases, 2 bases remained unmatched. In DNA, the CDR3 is TGTGCCAGCAGCTTACGACAGGGGAACGAGCAGTACTTC. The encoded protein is CASSLRQGNEQYF.